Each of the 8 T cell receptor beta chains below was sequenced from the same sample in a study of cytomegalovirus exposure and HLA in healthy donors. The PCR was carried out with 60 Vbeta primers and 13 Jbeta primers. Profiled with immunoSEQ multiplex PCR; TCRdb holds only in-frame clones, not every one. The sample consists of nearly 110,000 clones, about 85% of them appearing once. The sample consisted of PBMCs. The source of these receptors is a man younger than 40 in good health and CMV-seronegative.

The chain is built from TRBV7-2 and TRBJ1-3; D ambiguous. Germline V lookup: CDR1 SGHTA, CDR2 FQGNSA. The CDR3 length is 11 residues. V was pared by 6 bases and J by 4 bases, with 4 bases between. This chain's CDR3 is CASSSGNTIYF. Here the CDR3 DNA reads TGTGCCAGCAGTTCGGGAAACACCATATATTTT.

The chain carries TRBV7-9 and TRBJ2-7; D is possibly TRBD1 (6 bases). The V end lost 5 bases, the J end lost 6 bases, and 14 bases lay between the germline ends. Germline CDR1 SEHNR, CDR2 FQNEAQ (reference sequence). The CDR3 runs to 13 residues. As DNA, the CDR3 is TGTGCCAGCAGCCATTCCGGGACACGCGAGCAGTACTTC. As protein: CASSHSGTREQYF.

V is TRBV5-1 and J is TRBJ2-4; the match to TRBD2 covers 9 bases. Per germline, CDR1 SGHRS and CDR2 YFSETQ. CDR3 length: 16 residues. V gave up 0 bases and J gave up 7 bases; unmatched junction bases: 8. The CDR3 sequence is CASSLAESGRQNIQYF. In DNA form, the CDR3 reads TGCGCCAGCAGCTTGGCGGAGAGCGGGAGGCAGAACATTCAGTACTTC.

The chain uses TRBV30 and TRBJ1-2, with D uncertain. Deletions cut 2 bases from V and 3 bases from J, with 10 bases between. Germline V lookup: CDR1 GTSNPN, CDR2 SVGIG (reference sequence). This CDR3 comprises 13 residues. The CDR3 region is CAWSPEEHYGYTF. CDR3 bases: TGTGCCTGGAGTCCCGAGGAACACTATGGCTACACCTTC.

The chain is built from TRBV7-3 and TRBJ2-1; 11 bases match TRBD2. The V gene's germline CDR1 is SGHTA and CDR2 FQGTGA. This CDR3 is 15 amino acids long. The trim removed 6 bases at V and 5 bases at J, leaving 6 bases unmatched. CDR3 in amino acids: CASRSASGRNNEQFF. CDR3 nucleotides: TGTGCCAGCAGGTCAGCTAGCGGGAGGAACAATGAGCAGTTCTTC.

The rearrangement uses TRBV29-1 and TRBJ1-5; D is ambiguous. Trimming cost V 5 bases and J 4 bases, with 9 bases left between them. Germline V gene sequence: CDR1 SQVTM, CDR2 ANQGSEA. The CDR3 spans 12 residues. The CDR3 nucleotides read TGCAGCGTTAGAGAGTATAATCAGCCCCAGCATTTT. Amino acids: CSVREYNQPQHF.

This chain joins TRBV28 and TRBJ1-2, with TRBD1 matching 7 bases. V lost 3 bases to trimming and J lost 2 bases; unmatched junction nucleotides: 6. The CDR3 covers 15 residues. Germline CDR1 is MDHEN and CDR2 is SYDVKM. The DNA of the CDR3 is TGTGCCAGCAGTTTGTCCAGGGGGACAAACTATGGCTACACCTTC. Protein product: CASSLSRGTNYGYTF.

CDR3 bases: TGTGCCAGCAGCTCATTGGGGGGAGGGAAGTACGAGCAGTACTTC. This sequence encodes CASSSLGGGKYEQYF. This rearrangement joins TRBV7-6 to TRBJ2-7, with 7 bases lining up with TRBD2. J gave up 4 bases and V 4 bases, and 10 bases lay outside the gene matches. The germline V gene encodes CDR1 SGHVS and CDR2 FNYEAQ. This CDR3 comprises 15 residues.